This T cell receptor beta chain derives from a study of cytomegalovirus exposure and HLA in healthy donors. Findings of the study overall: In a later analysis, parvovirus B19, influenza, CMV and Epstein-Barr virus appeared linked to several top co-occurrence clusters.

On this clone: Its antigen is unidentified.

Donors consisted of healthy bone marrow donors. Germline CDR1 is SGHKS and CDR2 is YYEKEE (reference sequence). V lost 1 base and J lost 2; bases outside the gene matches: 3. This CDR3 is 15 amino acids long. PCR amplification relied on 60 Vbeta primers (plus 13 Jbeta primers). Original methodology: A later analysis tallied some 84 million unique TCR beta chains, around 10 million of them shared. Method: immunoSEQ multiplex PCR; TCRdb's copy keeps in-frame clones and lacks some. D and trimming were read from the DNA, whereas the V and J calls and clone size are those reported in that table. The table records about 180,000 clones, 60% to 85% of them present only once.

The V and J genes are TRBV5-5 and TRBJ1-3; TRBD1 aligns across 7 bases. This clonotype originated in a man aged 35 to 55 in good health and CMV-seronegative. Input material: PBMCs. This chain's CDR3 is CASSLQTGTGNTIYF. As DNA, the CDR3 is TGTGCCAGCAGCTTGCAGACAGGGACTGGAAACACCATATATTTT.